These 20 T cell receptor beta chains share one sample of origin, sequenced in a study of low-dose radiotherapy and immunotherapy resistance in tumors. Gene-specific TRAV and TRBV primers were used for first-strand cDNA, covering alpha and beta chains. With a constant-region primer and a V-primer adapter, TCRs were subjected to roughly 18 PCR cycles of amplification. TCRdb fed the reads into MiXCR, producing one record per CDR3 protein. Altogether around 65,000 distinct CDR3 sequences are present, more than 20% being singletons, with the ten largest covering approximately 7%. This sample's time point: before trial treatment. The sequencing used PBMCs, collected before treatment. The receptors stem from a male donor with rectosigmoid adenocarcinoma.

This clonotype was observed many times. This chain links TRBV7-9 with TRBJ2-1; D remains unclear. The CDR3 contains 14 residues. The germline gives CDR1 SEHNR, CDR2 FQNEAQ (reference sequence). V gave up 5 bases and J gave up 0 bases, with 8 bases separating them. CDR3 protein: CASSPLDSYNEQFF. The CDR3 nucleotides read TGTGCCAGCAGCCCCCTCGACTCCTACAATGAGCAGTTCTTC.

This clonotype has a count of ten or more. This chain joins TRBV4-1 and TRBJ2-6, with TRBD1 matching over 7 bases. The V gene end was trimmed by 4 bases and the J gene end by 0 bases; junction bases not matched to a gene: 6. Germline V CDR1 and CDR2: MGHRA, YSYEKL. The CDR3 covers 17 residues. CDR3 loop: CASSPSWDSSGANVLTF. The CDR3 coding sequence is TGCGCCAGCAGCCCTTCTTGGGACAGCTCTGGGGCCAACGTCCTGACTTTC.

Many counts were recorded for this clonotype. The chain employs TRBV9 and TRBJ2-2; 10 nucleotides align to TRBD2. Germline CDR1 reads SGDLS; CDR2 reads YYNGEE. With 3 bases clipped from V and 0 bases from J, the junction kept 2 bases outside the gene matches. The CDR3 sequence is 16 residues long. The CDR3 loop is CASSAGLAANTGELFF. CDR3 nucleotides: TGTGCCAGCAGCGCCGGACTAGCGGCGAACACCGGGGAGCTGTTTTTT.

The chain carries TRBV28 and TRBJ2-1; 10 bases fit TRBD2. From germline, CDR1 is MDHEN and CDR2 SYDVKM. V shed 6 bases, J shed 4 bases, and the junction held 3 bases outside the gene matches. The CDR3 covers 14 residues. This CDR3 is CASRRTSGYNEQFF. The CDR3 DNA follows: TGTGCCAGCAGAAGGACTAGCGGTTACAATGAGCAGTTCTTC.

Worth noting for this clonotype: A far more abundant clone sits one base away, making this likely a read error. CDR3 sequence reads: CSARDRSSGRANEQYF. As DNA, the CDR3 is TGCAGTGCTAGAGATCGATCAAGCGGGAGGGCAAATGAGCAGTACTTC. The chain carries TRBV20-1 and TRBJ2-7; TRBD2 matches at 10 bases. This CDR3 spans 16 amino acids. Per the germline V gene, CDR1 is DFQATT and CDR2 is SNEGSKA (reference sequence). V shed 0 bases, J shed 7 bases, and the junction held 12 bases outside the gene matches.

This clonotype was observed many times. The chain links TRBV7-9 to TRBJ2-7, with 8 bases fitting TRBD1. Germline assignment: CDR1 SEHNR and CDR2 FQNEAQ (reference sequence). The CDR3 consists of 12 residues. V was pared by 5 bases and J by 4 bases, with 1 base of the junction left unmatched. The CDR3 DNA sequence: TGTGCCAGCAGCCGGACAGGGTACGAGCAGTACTTC. It encodes CASSRTGYEQYF.

CDR3 sequence reads: CATSLTGFDEQYF. As DNA, the CDR3 is TGTGCCACCAGCTTGACAGGGTTCGACGAGCAGTACTTC. This rearrangement joins TRBV27 to TRBJ2-7; 7 bases are shared with TRBD1. The CDR3 consists of 13 residues. CDR1 is MNHEY, CDR2 SMNVEV, per germline (reference sequence). V dropped 10 bases and J dropped 5; count of bases not matched to a gene: 11.

Many counts were recorded for this clonotype. The genes are TRBV23-1 and TRBJ2-6; no definite D call. TRBV23-1 qualifies as an ORF whose function is uncertain. The CDR3 sequence is 14 residues long. V was pared by 3 bases and J by 0 bases, with 3 bases between. The CDR3 bases are TGCGCCAGCAGTCAGGACTCTGGGGCCAACGTCCTGACTTTC. Its protein is CASSQDSGANVLTF.

This clonotype was found once. A far larger clone is a single base away, which makes a read error likely. This rearrangement joins TRBV7-8 to TRBJ2-1, with a weak D call TRBD1 (5 bases). With 4 bases removed from V and 10 bases from J, the gap between germline ends came to 20 bases. CDR1 and CDR2 (germline): SGHVS, FQNEAQ. This CDR3 is built from 15 residues. The CDR3 protein is CASSSGTGTPYEQFF. CDR3 nucleotide sequence: TGTGCCAGCAGCTCCGGTACAGGAACCCCTTACGAGCAGTTCTTC. The full variable domain, completed using reference TRBV7-8 and TRBJ2-1, is GAGVSQSPRYKVAKRGQDVALRCDPISGHVSLFWYQQALGQGPEFLTYFQNEAQLDKSGLPSDRFFAERPEGSVSTLKIQRTQQEDSAVYLCASSSGTGTPYEQFFGPGTRLTVL.

The genes are TRBV5-1 and TRBJ2-3; D not certain. V lost 3 bases and J 3 bases, leaving 8 bases between the germline ends. CDR3 size: 13 residues. Germline values: CDR1 SGHRS, CDR2 YFSETQ. The CDR3 protein is CASSSSATDTQYF. The DNA for the CDR3 is TGCGCCAGCAGCTCCTCCGCAACAGATACGCAGTATTTT.

A word on this clonotype: A much larger clone is a single base away; this may be a read error. The chain carries TRBV19 and TRBJ1-2; TRBD1 aligns across 7 bases. The junction had 20 bases not matched to a gene; V was cut back by 10 bases and J by 12 bases. Germline CDR1 and CDR2: LNHDA and SQIVND (reference sequence). The CDR3 totals 14 residues. CDR3 amino acids: CATENPGGIEGHTF. The CDR3 DNA follows: TGTGCCACGGAGAATCCAGGGGGTATCGAAGGGCACACCTTC.

The gene calls are TRBV23-1 and TRBJ1-1, with TRBD1 matching 9 bases. TRBV23-1 counts as an open reading frame of uncertain function. V trimming: 5 bases; J trimming: 5 bases; junction bases outside the gene matches: 12. The CDR3 runs 16 residues. The CDR3: CASSSRQGQGTTEAFF. Written as DNA, the CDR3 is TGCGCCAGCAGTTCTCGCCAGGGACAGGGAACTACTGAAGCTTTCTTT.

This chain links TRBV30 with TRBJ2-7; perhaps TRBD2 as D (6 bases). This CDR3 is built from 13 residues. Trimming removed 3 bases at V and 6 bases at J, with 15 bases between. Germline V gene sequence: CDR1 GTSNPN, CDR2 SVGIG (reference sequence). In nucleotides, the CDR3 is TGTGCCTGGAGCGGGGGTAGTTATTTCGAGCAGTACTTC. It codes for CAWSGGSYFEQYF. Drawing the rest from reference TRBV30 and TRBJ2-7, the complete variable domain is SQTIHQWPATLVQPVGSPLSLECTVEGTSNPNLYWYRQAAGRGLQLLFYSVGIGQISSEVPQNLSASRPQDRQFILSSKKLLLSDSGFYLCAWSGGSYFEQYFGPGTRLTVT.

This sequence joins TRBV12-3 or TRBV12-4 and TRBJ2-6; no definite D call. CDR3 length equals 15 residues. Trimming left V 4 bases short and J 2 bases short, with 9 bases between. The CDR3 DNA reads as TGTGCCAGCAGTTCCCAGGACGCTGGGGCCAACGTCCTGACTTTC. It encodes CASSSQDAGANVLTF.

This clonotype was observed many times. The gene calls are TRBV28 and TRBJ2-4, with D tentatively TRBD1 or TRBD2 (5 bases each). The CDR3 runs to 16 residues. Germline V gene lookup returns CDR1 MDHEN and CDR2 SYDVKM. The V end was cut by 8 bases, the J end by 1 base, with 18 bases between. The CDR3 spells CASRSGGNVAKNIQYF. The CDR3 DNA reads TGTGCCAGCCGGTCTGGGGGAAACGTGGCCAAAAACATTCAGTACTTC.

The table lists this clonotype with many counts. This sequence joins TRBV4-3 and TRBJ2-7; 9 positions match TRBD2. This CDR3 region has 14 residues. V shed 4 bases and J 5 bases; nucleotides not matched to a gene: 6. Germline V CDR1 and CDR2: LGHNA, YSLEER. DNA for the CDR3: TGCGCCAGCAGCCTCCTAGCGGGAAGTAACGAGCAGTACTTC. This codes for CASSLLAGSNEQYF.

This clonotype was observed a single time. It is likely a read error, because the conserved phenylalanine at the end of the CDR3 is missing. The rearrangement uses TRBV6-2 or TRBV6-3 and TRBJ2-3, with 9 bases lining up with TRBD2. The V segment lost 5 bases and the J segment 6 bases; nucleotides outside the gene matches: 9. The CDR3 has 15 residues. Germline lookup yields CDR1 MNHEY and CDR2 SVGEGT. Here the CDR3 reads CASSGLAGLTDTQYY. The CDR3 region has the DNA TGTGCCAGCAGTGGGCTAGCGGGGTTGACGGATACGCAGTATTAT.

A word on this clonotype: Since a far larger clone is one base different, this is likely a read error. The V and J genes are TRBV3-1 and TRBJ2-1, with TRBD1 as a possible D gene (5 bases). Trimming removed 2 bases from V and 10 bases from J, with 15 bases in between. Germline assignment: CDR1 LGHDT and CDR2 YNNKEL (reference sequence). This CDR3 has 14 amino acids. CDR3 nucleotides: TGTGCCAGCAGCCAACCCACTCAGGGCGACGAGCAGTTCTTC. Protein sequence: CASSQPTQGDEQFF.

This clonotype was observed many times. This chain uses TRBV20-1 with TRBJ2-1; D is perhaps TRBD1 or TRBD2 (5 bases each). Germline V lookup: CDR1 DFQATT, CDR2 SNEGSKA (reference sequence). The CDR3 length is 18 residues. Trimming shortened V by 0 bases and J by 8 bases, and 26 bases separated the two germline ends. CDR3 nucleotide sequence: TGCAGTGCTAGAGATCTCCGGGACGCCGTCTTAAGTTCGGATGAGCAGTTCTTC. Translating gives CSARDLRDAVLSSDEQFF.

With regard to this clonotype: A far more abundant clone sits one base away, making this likely a read error. CDR3 amino acids: CGSSSSGSGEAFF. CDR3 coding DNA: TGTGGCAGCAGTTCTTCAGGGTCCGGGGAAGCTTTCTTT. The gene calls are TRBV28 and TRBJ1-1; D is perhaps TRBD1 (5 bases). CDR1 MDHEN and CDR2 SYDVKM come from the germline V gene. The CDR3 has 13 residues.